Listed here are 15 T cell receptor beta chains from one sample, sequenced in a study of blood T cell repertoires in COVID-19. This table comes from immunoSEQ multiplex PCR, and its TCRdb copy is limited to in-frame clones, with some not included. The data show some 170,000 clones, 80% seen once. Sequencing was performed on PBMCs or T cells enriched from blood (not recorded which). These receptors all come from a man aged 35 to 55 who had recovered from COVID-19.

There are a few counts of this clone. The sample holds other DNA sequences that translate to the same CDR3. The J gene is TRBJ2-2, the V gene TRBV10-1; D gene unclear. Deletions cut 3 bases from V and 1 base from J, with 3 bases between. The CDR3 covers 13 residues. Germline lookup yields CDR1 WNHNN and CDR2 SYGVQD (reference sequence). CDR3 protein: CASSELNTGELFF. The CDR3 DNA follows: TGCGCCAGCAGTGAACTGAACACCGGGGAGCTGTTTTTT.

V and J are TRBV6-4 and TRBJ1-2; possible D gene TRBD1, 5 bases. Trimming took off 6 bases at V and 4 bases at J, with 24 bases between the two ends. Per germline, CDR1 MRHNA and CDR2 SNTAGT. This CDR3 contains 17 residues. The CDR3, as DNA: TGTGCCAGCAGCCCAGGCGGATTCGGTAGGGGAACCTATGGCTACACCTTC. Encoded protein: CASSPGGFGRGTYGYTF.

The CDR3 region is CASSVQGYSGNTIYF. The CDR3 DNA reads TGTGCCAGCAGTGTACAGGGATACTCTGGAAACACCATATATTTT. V gene TRBV2 combines with J gene TRBJ1-3; D might be TRBD1 (6 bases). Germline assignment: CDR1 SNHLY and CDR2 FYNNEI. Trimming removed 4 bases from V and 0 bases from J, with 10 bases in between. The CDR3 has 15 residues.

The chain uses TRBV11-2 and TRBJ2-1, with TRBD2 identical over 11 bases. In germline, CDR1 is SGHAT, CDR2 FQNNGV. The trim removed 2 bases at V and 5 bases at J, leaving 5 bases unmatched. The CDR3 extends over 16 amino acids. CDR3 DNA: TGTGCCAGCAGCTTAAGCCTAGCGGGGGGTAACAATGAGCAGTTCTTC. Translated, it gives CASSLSLAGGNNEQFF.

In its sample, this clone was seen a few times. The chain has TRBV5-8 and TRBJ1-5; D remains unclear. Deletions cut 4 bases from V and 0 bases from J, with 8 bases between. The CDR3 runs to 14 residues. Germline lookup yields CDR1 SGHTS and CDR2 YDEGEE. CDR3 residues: CASSGGGSNQPQHF. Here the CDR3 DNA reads TGTGCCAGCAGCGGTGGCGGTAGCAATCAGCCCCAGCATTTT.

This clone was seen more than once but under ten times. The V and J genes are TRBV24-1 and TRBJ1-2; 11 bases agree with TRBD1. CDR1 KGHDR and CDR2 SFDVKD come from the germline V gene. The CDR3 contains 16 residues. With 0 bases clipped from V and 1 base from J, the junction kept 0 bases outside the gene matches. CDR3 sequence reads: CATSDLGTGGNYGYTF. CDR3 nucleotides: TGTGCCACCAGTGATTTGGGGACAGGGGGTAACTATGGCTACACCTTC.

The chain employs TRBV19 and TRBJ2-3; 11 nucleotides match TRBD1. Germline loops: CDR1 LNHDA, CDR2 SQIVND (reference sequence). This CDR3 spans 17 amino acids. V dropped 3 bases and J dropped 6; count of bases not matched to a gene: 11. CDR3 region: CASSISAGTGGRDTQYF. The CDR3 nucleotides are TGTGCCAGTAGTATTTCCGCCGGGACAGGGGGGCGGGATACGCAGTATTTT.

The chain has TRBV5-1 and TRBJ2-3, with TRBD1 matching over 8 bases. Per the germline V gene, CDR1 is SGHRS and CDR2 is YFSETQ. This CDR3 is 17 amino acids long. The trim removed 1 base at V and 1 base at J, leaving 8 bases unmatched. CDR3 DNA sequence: TGCGCCAGCAGCTTGAACAGGGGGACAACTCGCACAGATACGCAGTATTTT. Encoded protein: CASSLNRGTTRTDTQYF.

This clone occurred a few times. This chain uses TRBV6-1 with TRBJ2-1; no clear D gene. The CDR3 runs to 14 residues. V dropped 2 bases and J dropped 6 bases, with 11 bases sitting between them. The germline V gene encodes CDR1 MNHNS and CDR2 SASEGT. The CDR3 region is CASSEFRSLNEQFF. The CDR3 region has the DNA TGTGCCAGCAGTGAATTCCGGAGCCTCAATGAGCAGTTCTTC.

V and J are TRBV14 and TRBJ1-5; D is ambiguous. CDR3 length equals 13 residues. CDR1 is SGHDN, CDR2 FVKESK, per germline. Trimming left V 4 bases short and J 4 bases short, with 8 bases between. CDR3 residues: CASSLSGNQPQHF. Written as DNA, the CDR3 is TGTGCCAGCAGCCTATCCGGGAATCAGCCCCAGCATTTT.

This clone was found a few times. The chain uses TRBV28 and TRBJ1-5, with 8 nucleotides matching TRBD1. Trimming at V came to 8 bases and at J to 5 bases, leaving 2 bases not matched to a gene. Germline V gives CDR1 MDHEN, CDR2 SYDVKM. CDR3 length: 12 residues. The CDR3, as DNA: TGTGCCAGCTCAGGGGGCGATCAGCCCCAGCATTTT. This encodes CASSGGDQPQHF.

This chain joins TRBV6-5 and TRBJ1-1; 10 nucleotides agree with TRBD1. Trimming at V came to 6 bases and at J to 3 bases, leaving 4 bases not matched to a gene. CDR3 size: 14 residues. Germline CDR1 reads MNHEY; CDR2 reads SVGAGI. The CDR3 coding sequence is TGTGCCAGCAGGACAGGGGGCGGGTACACTGAAGCTTTCTTT. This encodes CASRTGGGYTEAFF.

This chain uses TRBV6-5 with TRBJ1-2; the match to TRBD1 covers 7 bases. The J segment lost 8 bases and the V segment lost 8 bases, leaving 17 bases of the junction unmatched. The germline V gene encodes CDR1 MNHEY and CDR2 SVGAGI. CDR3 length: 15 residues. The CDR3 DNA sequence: TGTGCCAGCCAAAGTGGACAGGCCCTCACGAAGGGCTACACCTTC. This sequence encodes CASQSGQALTKGYTF.

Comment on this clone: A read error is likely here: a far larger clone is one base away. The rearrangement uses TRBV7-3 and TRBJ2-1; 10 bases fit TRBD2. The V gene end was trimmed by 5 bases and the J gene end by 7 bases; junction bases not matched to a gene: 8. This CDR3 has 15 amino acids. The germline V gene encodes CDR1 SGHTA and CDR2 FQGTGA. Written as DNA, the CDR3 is TGTGCCAGCAGCACGCAAGCGGGGGGGCTGAATGAGCAGTTCTTC. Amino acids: CASSTQAGGLNEQFF.

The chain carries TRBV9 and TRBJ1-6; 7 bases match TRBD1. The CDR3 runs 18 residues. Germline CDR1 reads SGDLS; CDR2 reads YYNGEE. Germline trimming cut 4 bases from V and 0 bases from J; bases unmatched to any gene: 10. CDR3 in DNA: TGTGCCAGCAGCCCGCGCGGAGGGGACAGCTCCTATAATTCACCCCTCCACTTT. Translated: CASSPRGGDSSYNSPLHF.